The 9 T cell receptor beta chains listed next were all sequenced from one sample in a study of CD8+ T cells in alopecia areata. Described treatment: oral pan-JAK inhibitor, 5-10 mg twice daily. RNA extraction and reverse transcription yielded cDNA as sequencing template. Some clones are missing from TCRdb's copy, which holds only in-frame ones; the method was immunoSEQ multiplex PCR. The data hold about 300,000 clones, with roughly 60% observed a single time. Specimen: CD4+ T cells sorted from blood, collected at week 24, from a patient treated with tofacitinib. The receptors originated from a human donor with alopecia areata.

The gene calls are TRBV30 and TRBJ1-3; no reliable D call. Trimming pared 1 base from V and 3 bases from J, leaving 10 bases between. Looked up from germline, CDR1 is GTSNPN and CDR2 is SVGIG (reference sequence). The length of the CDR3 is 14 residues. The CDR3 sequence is CAWSGTWGGNTIYF. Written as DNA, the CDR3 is TGTGCCTGGAGTGGGACCTGGGGTGGAAACACCATATATTTT.

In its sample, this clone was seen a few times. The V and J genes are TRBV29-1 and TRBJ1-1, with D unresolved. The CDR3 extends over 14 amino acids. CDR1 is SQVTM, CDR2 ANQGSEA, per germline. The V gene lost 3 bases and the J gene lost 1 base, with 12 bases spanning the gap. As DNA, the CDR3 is TGCAGCGTTGACGGTGACACTCCGAACACTGAAGCTTTCTTT. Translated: CSVDGDTPNTEAFF.

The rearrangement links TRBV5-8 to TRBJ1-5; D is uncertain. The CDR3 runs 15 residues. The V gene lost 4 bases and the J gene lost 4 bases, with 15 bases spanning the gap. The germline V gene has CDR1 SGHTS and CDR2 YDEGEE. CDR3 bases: TGTGCCAGCAGCGTCGGACTGATGGCTAATCAGCCCCAGCATTTT. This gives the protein CASSVGLMANQPQHF.

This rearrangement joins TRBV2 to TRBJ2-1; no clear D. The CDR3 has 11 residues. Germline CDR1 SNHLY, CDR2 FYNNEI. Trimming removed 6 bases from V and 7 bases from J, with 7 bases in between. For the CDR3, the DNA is TGTGCCAGCAGCGCGGAGAATGAGCAGTTCTTC. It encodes CASSAENEQFF. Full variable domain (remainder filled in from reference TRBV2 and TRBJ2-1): EPEVTQTPSHQVTQMGQEVILRCVPISNHLYFYWYRQILGQKVEFLVSFYNNEISEKSEIFDDQFSVERPDGSNFTLKIRSTKLEDSAMYFCASSAENEQFFGPGTRLTVL.

CDR3 coding DNA: TGTGCCAGCAGAGCAGGGGGCTCTGGGGCCAACGTCCTGACTTTC. Its protein is CASRAGGSGANVLTF. The chain has TRBV28 and TRBJ2-6, with 7 nucleotides matching TRBD1. This CDR3 contains 15 residues. Germline-derived CDR1 and CDR2 are MDHEN and SYDVKM. V lost 6 bases to trimming and J lost 0 bases; unmatched junction nucleotides: 2.

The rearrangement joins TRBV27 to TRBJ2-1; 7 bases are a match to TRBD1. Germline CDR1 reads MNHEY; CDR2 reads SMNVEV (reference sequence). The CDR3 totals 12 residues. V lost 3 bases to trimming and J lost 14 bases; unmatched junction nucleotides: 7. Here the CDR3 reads CASSFPGQREFF. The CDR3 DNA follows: TGTGCCAGCAGTTTTCCGGGACAGCGCGAGTTCTTC.

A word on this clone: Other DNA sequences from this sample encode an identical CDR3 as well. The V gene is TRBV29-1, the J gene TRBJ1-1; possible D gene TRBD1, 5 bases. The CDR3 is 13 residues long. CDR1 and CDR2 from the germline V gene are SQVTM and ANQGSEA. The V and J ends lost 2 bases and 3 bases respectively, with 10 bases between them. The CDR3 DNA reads TGCAGCGTTGAAAAGGGGCAGGACACTGAAGCTTTCTTT. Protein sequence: CSVEKGQDTEAFF.

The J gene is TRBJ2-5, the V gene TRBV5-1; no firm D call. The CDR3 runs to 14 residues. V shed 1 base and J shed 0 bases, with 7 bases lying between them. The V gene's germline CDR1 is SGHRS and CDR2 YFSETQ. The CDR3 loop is CASSLISDQETQYF. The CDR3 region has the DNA TGCGCCAGCAGCTTGATATCGGACCAAGAGACCCAGTACTTC. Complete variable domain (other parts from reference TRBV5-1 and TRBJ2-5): KAGVTQTPRYLIKTRGQQVTLSCSPISGHRSVSWYQQTPGQGLQFLFEYFSETQRNKGNFPGRFSGRQFSNSRSEMNVSTLELGDSALYLCASSLISDQETQYFGPGTRLLVL.

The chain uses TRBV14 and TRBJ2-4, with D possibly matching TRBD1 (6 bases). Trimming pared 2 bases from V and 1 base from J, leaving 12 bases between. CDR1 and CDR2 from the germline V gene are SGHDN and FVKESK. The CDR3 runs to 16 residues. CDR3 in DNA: TGTGCCAGCAGCCAACACCACAGGGACGCCAAAAACATTCAGTACTTC. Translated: CASSQHHRDAKNIQYF.